What follows are 29 T cell receptor beta chains derived from one specimen sequenced in a study of CD8+CD57+ T cells in acquired aplastic anemia. CDR3 and TCR beta VDJ profiling relied on genomic DNA as the template. Via MiXCR, TCRdb re-called the reads, giving one row per CDR3 protein. The repertoire includes some 200,000 distinct CDR3 sequences, about half of them detected once, and roughly 21% sits in the top ten. The sequenced patients had an expansion of CD8+CD57+ cells seen by flow cytometry. Source material: sorted CD4+, CD8+, or CD8+CD57+ T cells (not recorded which) from PBMCs. The receptors originated from a human donor with aplastic anemia.

The rearrangement joins TRBV4-1 to TRBJ2-7, with 9 bases lining up with TRBD2. V gave up 6 bases and J gave up 7 bases; unmatched junction bases: 22. The CDR3 extends over 18 amino acids. Germline V lookup: CDR1 MGHRA, CDR2 YSYEKL. CDR3 DNA: TGCGCCAGCAGACCCCCCCGCGGGGTACCGGGACTAGCTGGTGAGCAGTACTTC. Encoded protein: CASRPPRGVPGLAGEQYF.

This clonotype was observed at least ten times. The chain joins TRBV19 to TRBJ1-3; D unclear. CDR1 LNHDA and CDR2 SQIVND come from the germline V gene (reference sequence). Deletions cut 5 bases from V and 2 bases from J, with 16 bases between. The CDR3 contains 16 residues. The CDR3 is CASSSPTTGTGNTIYF. The CDR3 DNA sequence: TGTGCCAGTAGTTCGCCTACGACGGGGACTGGAAACACCATATATTTT. Full variable domain (missing parts from reference TRBV19 and TRBJ1-3): DGGITQSPKYLFRKEGQNVTLSCEQNLNHDAMYWYRQDPGQGLRLIYYSQIVNDFQKGDIAEGYSVSREKKESFPLTVTSAQKNPTAFYLCASSSPTTGTGNTIYFGEGSWLTVV.

This clonotype was counted a few times. The CDR3 protein is CASSGTADFGNIQYF. In DNA, the CDR3 is TGTGCCAGCAGTGGGACAGCGGACTTTGGAAACATTCAGTACTTC. The chain joins TRBV6-5 to TRBJ2-4; the match to TRBD1 covers 7 bases. The germline CDR1 and CDR2 sequences are MNHEY and SVGAGI. The CDR3 spans 15 residues. Germline trimming cut 5 bases from V and 6 bases from J; bases unmatched to any gene: 10.

This clonotype came up a few times. J is TRBJ2-1 and V is TRBV12-3 or TRBV12-4, with TRBD1 matching 11 bases. Unmatched junction bases numbered 5, after V lost 5 bases and J lost 8 bases. CDR3 length: 14 amino acids. This CDR3 is CASSRTGGGYEQFF. In DNA form, the CDR3 reads TGTGCCAGCAGTCGGACAGGGGGCGGCTATGAGCAGTTCTTC.

The genes are TRBV15 and TRBJ2-7; 8 bases align to TRBD1. With V trimmed by 0 bases and J by 2 bases, 0 bases remained unmatched. CDR1 is LNHNV and CDR2 is YYDKDF in the germline V gene (reference sequence). The CDR3 is 14 amino acids. Here the CDR3 reads CATSREQGAYEQYF. The CDR3, as DNA: TGTGCCACCAGCAGAGAACAGGGGGCCTACGAGCAGTACTTC.

This sequence joins TRBV19 and TRBJ2-2; no reliable D call. This CDR3 comprises 12 residues. V lost 3 bases, J lost 8 bases, and 7 bases lay in between. Looked up from germline, CDR1 is LNHDA and CDR2 is SQIVND (reference sequence). CDR3 coding DNA: TGTGCCAGTAGTATCAAGACAGGGGAGCTGTTTTTT. This encodes CASSIKTGELFF.

This clonotype was detected ten times or more. The V gene is TRBV20-1, the J gene TRBJ1-5; 10 nucleotides align to TRBD1. Per germline, CDR1 DFQATT and CDR2 SNEGSKA (reference sequence). The CDR3 contains 14 residues. V lost 5 bases, J lost 3 bases, and 4 bases stayed unmatched. The CDR3 here is CSALDRGDNQPQHF. CDR3 DNA: TGCAGTGCTCTGGACAGGGGGGACAATCAGCCCCAGCATTTT.

The rearrangement uses TRBV7-2 and TRBJ1-2, with D perhaps TRBD1 (5 bases). Germline V gene sequence: CDR1 SGHTA, CDR2 FQGNSA. The CDR3 has 13 residues. V shed 3 bases and J shed 3 bases, with 8 bases lying between them. The CDR3 reads CASSFGGDYGYTF. For the CDR3, the DNA is TGTGCCAGCAGCTTCGGGGGGGACTATGGCTACACCTTC.

This clonotype was counted many times. V gene TRBV7-9 combines with J gene TRBJ1-2; D remains ambiguous. The CDR3 has 13 amino acids. The V end lost 2 bases, the J end lost 2 bases, and 6 bases lay between the germline ends. CDR1 is SEHNR and CDR2 is FQNEAQ in the germline V gene (reference sequence). DNA for the CDR3: TGTGCCAGCAGCTTAAACGAAAACTATGGCTACACCTTC. Encoded protein: CASSLNENYGYTF.

This chain uses TRBV7-2 with TRBJ2-1; TRBD1 matches at 9 bases. With V trimmed by 9 bases and J by 6 bases, 12 bases remained unmatched. CDR1 and CDR2 (germline): SGHTA, FQGNSA. The CDR3 has 15 amino acids. CDR3 bases: TGTGCCAGTAGTCAACAGGGGACAGGGCCCAATGAGCAGTTCTTC. It encodes CASSQQGTGPNEQFF.

This clonotype has just a few counts. The V and J genes are TRBV5-1 and TRBJ1-1; D not certain. Germline CDR1 and CDR2: SGHRS and YFSETQ. This CDR3 is built from 15 residues. Trimming pared 0 bases from V and 2 bases from J, leaving 11 bases between. The CDR3 sequence: CASSLEVGGNTEAFF. The CDR3 bases are TGCGCCAGCAGCTTGGAGGTTGGCGGTAACACTGAAGCTTTCTTT.

The CDR3 DNA follows: TGTGCCAGCAGCCCTGGACGGTGGGGGGGCTCCTACGAGCAGTACTTC. Its translation is CASSPGRWGGSYEQYF. The chain couples TRBV7-2 to TRBJ2-7, with TRBD2 matching over 7 bases. Germline V lookup: CDR1 SGHTA, CDR2 FQGNSA. V lost 5 bases to trimming and J lost 0 bases; unmatched junction nucleotides: 10. This CDR3 has 16 residues.

This clonotype was seen only once. V gene TRBV7-2 combines with J gene TRBJ1-4; 9 bases map to TRBD1. This CDR3 is 17 amino acids long. Germline CDR1 SGHTA, CDR2 FQGNSA. V was pared by 5 bases and J by 8 bases, with 15 bases of the junction left unmatched. CDR3 sequence (DNA): TGTGCCAGCAGCCGGACCGGGACAGGGCGAAGGGGGGAAAAACTGTTTTTT. Protein product: CASSRTGTGRRGEKLFF.

The chain recombines TRBV7-9 with TRBJ1-1; D possibly corresponds to TRBD1 (6 bases). V was shortened by 5 bases and J by 4 bases, with 32 bases between the two germline ends. The CDR3 is made up of 20 amino acids. Germline V gene sequence: CDR1 SEHNR, CDR2 FQNEAQ (reference sequence). This CDR3 is CASSLIMGQTSGGAGTEAFF. The DNA for the CDR3 is TGTGCCAGCAGCCTTATTATGGGGCAAACCAGCGGGGGGGCAGGCACTGAAGCTTTCTTT.

This clonotype was observed a few times. The chain combines TRBV5-1 with TRBJ1-1, with a tentative D call TRBD1 (6 bases). Trimming removed 0 bases at V and 4 bases at J, with 16 bases between. The CDR3 length is 16 residues. Germline V CDR1 and CDR2: SGHRS, YFSETQ. Written as DNA, the CDR3 is TGCGCCAGCAGCTTGGTAACGGGGGCGGGGGGCACTGAAGCTTTCTTT. Its protein is CASSLVTGAGGTEAFF.

This clonotype qualifies as medium-sized. The chain employs TRBV24-1 and TRBJ1-2; D is perhaps TRBD1 (5 bases). Looked up from germline, CDR1 is KGHDR and CDR2 is SFDVKD. V lost 4 bases, J lost 3 bases, and 11 bases lay in between. This CDR3 region has 14 residues. CDR3 DNA sequence: TGTGCCACCAGTGACAAGGACAATTACTATGGCTACACCTTC. Amino acids: CATSDKDNYYGYTF.

This clonotype was counted a few times. This may be a read error: a much more frequent sequence differs by one nucleotide. The V call is TRBV2, the J call TRBJ2-7, with 10 bases lining up with TRBD2. The germline gives CDR1 SNHLY, CDR2 FYNNEI. The CDR3 contains 15 residues. Trimming took 6 bases from V and 2 from J; bases not matched to a gene: 7. The CDR3 protein is CASSLIAGGPYEQYF. CDR3 coding DNA: TGTGCCAGCAGCTTAATAGCGGGGGGACCCTACGAGCAGTACTTC.

The chain employs TRBV10-3 and TRBJ1-6, with D tentatively TRBD1 (5 bases). The CDR3 sequence is 12 residues long. Trimming took off 10 bases at V and 10 bases at J, with 14 bases between the two ends. Germline V gene sequence: CDR1 ENHRY, CDR2 SYGVKD. The CDR3 bases are TGTGCCAGCAGCTCAGGGTTCTCACCCCTCCACTTT. Protein product: CASSSGFSPLHF.

V is TRBV7-3 and J is TRBJ1-1; 9 bases line up with TRBD1. Per the germline V gene, CDR1 is SGHTA and CDR2 is FQGTGA. The CDR3 is 16 amino acids. With V trimmed by 1 base and J by 7 bases, 10 bases remained unmatched. CDR3 sequence (DNA): TGTGCCAGCAGCTTAATTCCTACCGGGGACAGGGATGAAGCTTTCTTT. It is translated as CASSLIPTGDRDEAFF. The full variable domain, with the rest looked up from reference TRBV7-3 and TRBJ1-1, is GAGVSQTPSNKVTEKGKYVELRCDPISGHTALYWYRQSLGQGPEFLIYFQGTGAADDSGLPNDRFFAVRPEGSVSTLKIQRTERGDSAVYLCASSLIPTGDRDEAFFGQGTRLTVV.

This clonotype was seen many times. This chain links TRBV19 with TRBJ2-2; TRBD1 agrees at 9 bases. The germline CDR1 and CDR2 sequences are LNHDA and SQIVND (reference sequence). V was clipped by 5 bases and J by 0 bases; unmatched bases: 4. The CDR3 has 16 residues. DNA of the CDR3: TGTGCCAGTAGTCCACAGGGGGCGCCGAACACCGGGGAGCTGTTTTTT. It encodes CASSPQGAPNTGELFF.

This clonotype was seen at least ten times. The genes are TRBV20-1 and TRBJ2-3, with 13 bases matching TRBD2. CDR1 and CDR2 (germline): DFQATT, SNEGSKA (reference sequence). This CDR3 region has 17 residues. V lost 6 bases, J lost 3 bases, and 12 bases stayed unmatched. The DNA of the CDR3 is TGCAGTGCGAGCACTAGCGGGGGGGCCAGGGCAACAGATACGCAGTATTTT. It is translated as CSASTSGGARATDTQYF.

This clonotype was counted at least ten times. The J gene is TRBJ2-7, the V gene TRBV6-2 or TRBV6-3; perhaps TRBD1 as D (6 bases). Deletions cut 0 bases from V and 4 bases from J, with 22 bases between. CDR1 and CDR2 (germline): MNHEY, SVGEGT. CDR3 size: 18 residues. The CDR3 loop is CASSYSSANSIDRYEQYF. The CDR3 nucleotides are TGTGCCAGCAGTTACTCCTCTGCAAATTCGATCGACAGGTACGAGCAGTACTTC.

This chain joins TRBV13 and TRBJ2-1, with 9 nucleotides matching TRBD2. The CDR3 length is 18 residues. V lost 0 bases, J lost 3 bases, and 9 bases stayed unmatched. Germline V gene lookup returns CDR1 PRHDT and CDR2 FYEKMQ (reference sequence). The CDR3 DNA sequence: TGTGCCAGCAGCTTAGGGCGCGGGAGGGCCGACCGCTACAATGAGCAGTTCTTC. Its protein is CASSLGRGRADRYNEQFF.

This rearrangement joins TRBV20-1 to TRBJ2-1, with 7 bases lining up with TRBD1. This CDR3 has 15 residues. Germline V CDR1 and CDR2: DFQATT, SNEGSKA (reference sequence). J lost 0 bases, V lost 6 bases, and 8 bases had no gene match. The CDR3 loop reads CSAHRDSSSYNEQFF. Written as DNA, the CDR3 is TGCAGTGCCCACCGGGACAGTAGCTCCTACAATGAGCAGTTCTTC.

As for this clonotype: This sequence may be a read error, since a much larger clone differs from it by one base. Given the absence of the conserved phenylalanine or tryptophan at the CDR3 end, a read error is likely. The rearrangement uses TRBV7-2 and TRBJ2-1, with 10 nucleotides matching TRBD2. Germline lookup yields CDR1 SGHTA and CDR2 FQGNSA. The V and J ends lost 8 bases and 3 bases, in that order; junction bases with no gene match: 4. The CDR3 is made up of 14 amino acids. CDR3 sequence (DNA): TGTGCCAGCTCCAAGCGGGGGGGCTACAATGAGCAGTTCCTC. This translates into CASSKRGGYNEQFL.

In its sample, this clonotype was seen many times. The chain links TRBV3-1 to TRBJ2-7; D is ambiguous. The V gene lost 1 base and the J gene lost 8 bases, with 12 bases spanning the gap. Germline CDR1 and CDR2: LGHDT and YNNKEL (reference sequence). This CDR3 comprises 13 residues. The CDR3 loop is CASSQGEGSQQYF. The CDR3 nucleotides are TGTGCCAGCAGCCAAGGCGAAGGGTCTCAGCAGTACTTC.

The chain carries TRBV5-1 and TRBJ2-3, with 8 nucleotides matching TRBD2. This CDR3 is 15 amino acids long. The germline CDR1 and CDR2 sequences are SGHRS and YFSETQ. V shed 1 base, J shed 4 bases, and the junction held 5 bases outside the gene matches. This CDR3 is CASSLSGGDSDTQYF. In DNA form, the CDR3 reads TGCGCCAGCAGCTTGAGCGGGGGTGACTCAGATACGCAGTATTTT.

The chain couples TRBV19 to TRBJ1-2; D may be TRBD1 (6 bases). Trimming left V 4 bases short and J 7 bases short, with 13 bases between. CDR1 is LNHDA, CDR2 SQIVND, per germline (reference sequence). This CDR3 is built from 13 residues. This CDR3 reads CASSNQGIAGYTF. The CDR3, as DNA: TGTGCCAGTAGTAATCAGGGGATAGCTGGCTACACCTTC.

This clonotype was recorded many times. The V and J genes are TRBV27 and TRBJ1-6; 8 positions match TRBD1. The CDR3 is made up of 15 amino acids. Per germline, CDR1 MNHEY and CDR2 SMNVEV (reference sequence). The J segment lost 5 bases and the V segment lost 3 bases, leaving 3 bases of the junction unmatched. The CDR3 DNA sequence: TGTGCCAGCAGTTTGCAGGACAGGGATAATTCACCCCTCCACTTT. As protein: CASSLQDRDNSPLHF.